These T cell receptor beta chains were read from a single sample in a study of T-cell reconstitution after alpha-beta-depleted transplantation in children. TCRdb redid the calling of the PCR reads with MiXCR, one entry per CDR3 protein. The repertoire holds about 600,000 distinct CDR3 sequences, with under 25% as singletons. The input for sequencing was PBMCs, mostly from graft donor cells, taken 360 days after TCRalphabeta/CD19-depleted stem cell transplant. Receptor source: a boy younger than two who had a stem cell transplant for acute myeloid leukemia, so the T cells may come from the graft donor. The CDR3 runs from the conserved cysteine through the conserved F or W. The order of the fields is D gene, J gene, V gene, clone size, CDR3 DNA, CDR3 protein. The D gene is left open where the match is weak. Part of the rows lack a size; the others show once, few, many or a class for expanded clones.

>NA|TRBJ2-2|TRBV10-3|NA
TGTGCCATCATTGGGGACCCTAACACCGGGGAGCTGTTTTTT
CAIIGDPNTGELFF
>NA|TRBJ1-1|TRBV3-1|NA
TGTGCCAGCAGCCTTCGAAGTCCAGGCCTGAACACTGAAGCTTTCTTT
CASSLRSPGLNTEAFF
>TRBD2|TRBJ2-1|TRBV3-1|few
TGTGCCACCTGCCAAGAACCCCTCCTCCGAGCGGGGGCTTGTAAGCAGTTCTTC
CATCQEPLLRAGACKQFF
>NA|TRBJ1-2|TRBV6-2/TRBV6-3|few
TGTGCCATCCAACAGGGAAACTATGGCTACACCTTC
CAIQQGNYGYTF
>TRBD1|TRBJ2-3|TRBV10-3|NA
TGTGCCATCAGTGAGTCGTTGACAGGGCCTTTCACAGATACGCAGTATTTT
CAISESLTGPFTDTQYF
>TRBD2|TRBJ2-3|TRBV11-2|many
TGTGCCAGCAGCTCCGGGACTATTACTAGCACAGATACGCAGTATTTT
CASSSGTITSTDTQYF
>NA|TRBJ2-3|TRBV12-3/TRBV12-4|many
TGTGCCAGCAGTCCCCCAGCCTGGGTTTCAAGCACAGATACGCAGTATTTT
CASSPPAWVSSTDTQYF
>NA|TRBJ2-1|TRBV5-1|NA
TGCGCCAGCAGCTCATGGACCGAATTATACAATGAGCAGTTCTTC
CASSSWTELYNEQFF
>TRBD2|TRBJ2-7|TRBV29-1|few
TGCAGCGTTGGTGGCGGGGGGATCTACGAGCAGTACTTC
CSVGGGGIYEQYF
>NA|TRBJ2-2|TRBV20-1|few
TGCAGTGCTACGGGTTGGGGCCTGGTTTCCGGGGAGCTGTTTTTT
CSATGWGLVSGELFF
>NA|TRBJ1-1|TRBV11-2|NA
TGTGCCAGCAGCTCCTGGACCGGGAACACTGAAGCTTTCTTT
CASSSWTGNTEAFF
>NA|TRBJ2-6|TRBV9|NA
TGTGCCAGCAGCGTAAGGCTGGGGGGCTCTGGGGCCAACGTCCTGACTTTC
CASSVRLGGSGANVLTF
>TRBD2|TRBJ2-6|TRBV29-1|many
TGCAGCGTTGAAGTTGGGACTACCTCTGGGGCCAACGTCCTGACTTTC
CSVEVGTTSGANVLTF
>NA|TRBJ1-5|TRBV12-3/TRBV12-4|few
TGTGCCAGCAGGTCCACAGGGAAGGGGCAGCCCCAGCATTTT
CASRSTGKGQPQHF
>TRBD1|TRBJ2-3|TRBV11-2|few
TGTGCCAGCAGCAACCGGGACAGGGGGCGCTGGAGAACAGATACGCAGTATTTT
CASSNRDRGRWRTDTQYF
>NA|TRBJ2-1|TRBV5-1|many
TGCGCCAGCAGCCTAAACGAGGGCTATGAGCAGTTCTTC
CASSLNEGYEQFF